The source of this T cell receptor (beta chain) is a study of blood T cell repertoires in COVID-19. Across the whole study: PBMCs, B-cell-depleted T cells, or T cells provided the cDNA or gDNA that made up the material.

As processed by the authors: Estimation of nucleated cell counts was performed using reference gene primer amplification. Produced via immunoSEQ multiplex PCR; TCRdb's table is partial and in-frame only. V and J calls and clone size are as listed in that table; D and trimming were resolved from the DNA. The sample contains about 280,000 clones, less than 90% of which appear only once. Trimming shortened V by 5 bases and J by 1 base, and 9 bases separated the two germline ends. This CDR3 has 14 residues. Germline assignment: CDR1 SGHRS and CDR2 YFSETQ. The gene calls are TRBV5-1 and TRBJ2-2; maybe TRBD1 (6 bases). The receptor's source is a human donor in a cohort sampled during active COVID-19. Sequences were obtained from peripheral blood. This chain's CDR3 is CASRLQGNTGELFF. As DNA, the CDR3 is TGCGCCAGCAGGTTACAGGGGAACACCGGGGAGCTGTTTTTT.